The rows below give T cell receptor beta chains drawn from one sample of a study of blood T cell repertoires in COVID-19. Profiled with immunoSEQ multiplex PCR; TCRdb holds only in-frame clones, not every one. The table records 50,000 to 80,000 clones, approximately 90% of them present only once. The material sequenced was peripheral blood. The receptors come from a woman over 75 with active COVID-19. Both conserved end residues are part of each CDR3. The order of the fields is V gene, D gene, clone size, J gene, CDR3 protein, CDR3 DNA. The D gene is left open where the match is weak. Clone size appears in some rows only: once, few, many, or a class for an expanded clone.

>TRBV5-5|TRBD1|once|TRBJ2-1
CASSAGTGINEQFF
TGTGCCAGCAGCGCCGGGACAGGGATTAATGAGCAGTTCTTC
>TRBV29-1|TRBD2|NA|TRBJ2-7
CSVEGLAETYEQYF
TGCAGCGTTGAGGGACTAGCGGAAACCTACGAGCAGTACTTC
>TRBV18|TRBD1|NA|TRBJ1-5
CASSPGTGSDQPQHF
TGTGCCAGCTCACCAGGGACAGGTAGTGATCAGCCCCAGCATTTT
>TRBV10-3|NA|NA|TRBJ2-3
CAIRLGHRTDTQYF
TGTGCCATCCGCCTGGGACACCGCACAGATACGCAGTATTTT
>TRBV27|NA|NA|TRBJ1-2
CASSLNRGVSGYTF
TGTGCCAGCAGTTTAAACCGGGGGGTATCCGGCTACACCTTC
>TRBV29-1|TRBD1|NA|TRBJ1-5
CSVSDRGQPQHF
TGCAGCGTGTCGGACAGGGGCCAGCCCCAGCATTTT
>TRBV4-1|TRBD2|NA|TRBJ2-1
CASSQEVSGSYNEQFF
TGCGCCAGCAGCCAAGAAGTTAGCGGGAGTTACAATGAGCAGTTCTTC
>TRBV28|NA|few|TRBJ1-6
CASSISNSPLHF
TGTGCCAGCAGTATCTCCAATTCACCCCTCCACTTT
>TRBV5-1|TRBD1|NA|TRBJ1-4
CASSLGQGAEKLFF
TGCGCCAGCAGCTTGGGGCAGGGGGCTGAAAAACTGTTTTTT
>TRBV9|TRBD2|NA|TRBJ2-3
CASSLLTSGGTDTQYF
TGTGCCAGCAGCCTCTTGACTAGCGGAGGCACAGATACGCAGTATTTT
>TRBV28|NA|NA|TRBJ2-5
CASSPQQWAETQYF
TGTGCCAGCAGTCCACAACAGTGGGCGGAGACCCAGTACTTC
>TRBV28|NA|NA|TRBJ1-1
CASSLYRSLRLDSVLSTEAFF
TGTGCCAGCAGTTTATATCGTAGTCTCCGGTTGGACTCAGTGTTGAGTACTGAAGCTTTCTTT
>TRBV6-1|NA|NA|TRBJ1-2
CASSESGMSLYGYTF
TGTGCCAGCAGTGAATCAGGGATGTCCCTCTATGGCTACACCTTC
>TRBV2|NA|few|TRBJ2-1
CASSGSESSYNEQFF
TGTGCCAGCAGTGGGAGCGAGAGCTCCTACAATGAGCAGTTCTTC
>TRBV28|TRBD2|NA|TRBJ2-7
CATGTGGFHEQYF
TGTGCCACCGGAACGGGGGGATTTCACGAGCAGTACTTC
>TRBV5-1|TRBD2|NA|TRBJ2-3
CASRLAPSTDTQYF
TGCGCCAGCAGACTAGCGCCTAGCACAGATACGCAGTATTTT
>TRBV2|NA|NA|TRBJ1-1
CASDRANTEAFF
TGTGCCAGCGACAGAGCGAACACTGAAGCTTTCTTT
>TRBV19|TRBD1|NA|TRBJ2-6
CASSIDRDGANVLTF
TGTGCCAGTAGCATTGACAGGGATGGGGCCAACGTCCTGACTTTC
>TRBV10-3|NA|NA|TRBJ2-3
CALNQGTSTDTQYF
TGTGCCCTCAACCAGGGCACTAGCACAGATACGCAGTATTTT
>TRBV27|TRBD1|NA|TRBJ2-2
CASSLGTGSNTGELFF
TGTGCCAGCAGTTTGGGGACAGGTTCGAACACCGGGGAGCTGTTTTTT
>TRBV6-9|TRBD2|NA|TRBJ2-1
CAGQRGSYNEQFF
TGTGCCGGTCAGCGGGGCTCCTACAATGAGCAGTTCTTC
>TRBV7-9|TRBD1|NA|TRBJ2-3
CASSPWTGESPDTQYF
TGTGCCAGCAGCCCCTGGACAGGGGAGAGCCCAGATACGCAGTATTTT
>TRBV15|TRBD2|NA|TRBJ2-3
CATKNGGLAPNQGDTQYF
TGTGCCACCAAAAATGGGGGACTAGCGCCGAACCAGGGGGATACGCAGTATTTT
>TRBV2|NA|NA|TRBJ2-7
CASSKEVAGEQYF
TGTGCCAGCAGTAAGGAAGTGGCGGGCGAGCAGTACTTC
>TRBV28|NA|few|TRBJ1-1
CASSRSTVEAFF
TGTGCCAGCAGCCGTTCGACAGTTGAAGCTTTCTTT
>TRBV27|TRBD1|NA|TRBJ1-4
CASSLSSTGTAMFNEKLFF
TGTGCCAGCAGTTTATCCTCCACCGGGACAGCTATGTTTAATGAAAAACTGTTTTTT
>TRBV7-2|TRBD2|NA|TRBJ2-7
CASSLLLAGGEQYF
TGTGCCAGCAGCTTATTACTAGCGGGAGGCGAGCAGTACTTC
>TRBV6-5|NA|NA|TRBJ1-5
CASSYSGSNQPQHF
TGTGCCAGCAGTTACTCGGGCAGCAATCAGCCCCAGCATTTT
>TRBV28|NA|NA|TRBJ2-1
CASRDIFYNEQFF
TGTGCCAGCAGAGACATATTCTACAATGAGCAGTTCTTC